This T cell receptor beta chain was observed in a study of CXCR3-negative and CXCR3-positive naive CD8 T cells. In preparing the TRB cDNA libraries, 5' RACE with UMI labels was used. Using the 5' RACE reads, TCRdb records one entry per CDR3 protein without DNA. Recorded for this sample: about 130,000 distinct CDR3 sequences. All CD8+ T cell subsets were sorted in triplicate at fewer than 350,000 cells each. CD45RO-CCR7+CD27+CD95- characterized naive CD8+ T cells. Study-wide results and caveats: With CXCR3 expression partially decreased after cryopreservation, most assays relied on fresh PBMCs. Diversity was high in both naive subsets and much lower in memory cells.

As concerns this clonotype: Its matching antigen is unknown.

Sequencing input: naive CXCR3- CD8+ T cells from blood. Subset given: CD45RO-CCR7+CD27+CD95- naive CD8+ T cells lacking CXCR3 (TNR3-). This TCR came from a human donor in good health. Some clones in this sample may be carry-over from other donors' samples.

CDR3: CASSVASGRTDTQYF. The chain uses TRBV9 and TRBJ2-3; the D call of TRBD2 rests on TCRdb alone, since no DNA is present to check it. The CDR3 is 15 residues long. From germline, CDR1 is SGDLS and CDR2 YYNGEE.